This T cell receptor beta chain was identified in a study of blood T cell repertoires in COVID-19. The overall study: Spain, Italy and the United States supplied samples that represented acute and convalescent COVID-19. PBMCs, B-cell-depleted T cells, or T cells provided the cDNA or gDNA that made up the material.

In the authors' methods: Amplifying reference gene primers gave estimates of nucleated cell counts. Sequenced by immunoSEQ multiplex PCR; TCRdb stores in-frame clones only, minus some. V and J calls and clone size follow that table, whereas D and trimming were derived from the DNA. The table includes approximately 83,000 clones, 77% detected once. This CDR3 contains 12 residues. The junction had 5 bases not matched to a gene; V was cut back by 6 bases and J by 7 bases. CDR1 and CDR2 from the germline V gene are MNHEY and SVGAGI. This clone has ten or more counts. The clonotype was recovered from an elderly woman with acute or convalescent COVID-19. The sequencing sample was made of peripheral blood. The chain couples TRBV6-5 to TRBJ1-1; 7 nucleotides align to TRBD1. The CDR3 reads CASRTGRHEAFF. The CDR3 nucleotides are TGTGCCAGCAGGACAGGGAGGCATGAAGCTTTCTTT.